This T cell receptor (beta chain) was sequenced during a study of human T cells and chemical hapten exposure. About the research overall: For the roughly 25-week duration of the study, patients were given weekly doses of diphenylcyclopropenone on the scalp.

Trimming cost V 2 bases and J 5 bases, with 12 bases left between them. The germline gives CDR1 SGHTA, CDR2 FQGNSA. The CDR3 extends over 15 amino acids. Time point meaning: patch test 1, 2 weeks after DPC sensitization. Treatment indicated: therapeutic diphenylcyclopropenone sensitization with weekly scalp DPC. TCRdb used MiXCR to reprocess the RACE reads, holding one entry per CDR3 protein. The profile shows under 200,000 distinct CDR3 sequences, about 15% of them singletons. Remarks on this clonotype: Its antigen is as yet unknown.

General study results and limits: Patch test score was positively correlated with the counts of TCRs that had expanded at PT1. No alteration of TCRs above 1 in 1000 frequency was seen with DPC sensitization. Donors in the study had alopecia, meaning their immune response may differ from healthy people's.

The chain has TRBV7-2 and TRBJ2-2; no clear D. Specimen: whole blood, collected in connection with sensitization to the hapten diphenylcyclopropenone (DPC). The TCR was taken from a woman aged 25 to 45 with alopecia areata. Some clones in this sample may be carry-over from other donors' samples. CDR3 protein: CASSLSSGRTGELFF. The CDR3 bases are TGTGCCAGCAGCTTATCTAGTGGTCGTACCGGGGAGCTGTTTTTT. Based on the CDR3 plus reference TRBV7-2 and TRBJ2-2, the full variable domain is GAGVSQSPSNKVTEKGKDVELRCDPISGHTALYWYRQSLGQGLEFLIYFQGNSAPDKSGLPSDRFSAERTGGSVSTLTIQRTQQEDSAVYLCASSLSSGRTGELFFGEGSRLTVL.